This T cell receptor beta chain is from a study of memory CD4+ T cells and cytomegalovirus serostatus. Looked up from germline, CDR1 is SGHDN and CDR2 is FVKESK. Trimming cost V 4 bases and J 4 bases; bases outside gene matches: 9. The CDR3 is 16 residues long. The assay was immunoSEQ multiplex PCR, and TCRdb's table has in-frame clones only and misses some. The sample includes about 64,000 clones, more than 70% of them seen just once. Single viable CD3+CD4+CD8-CD45RO+ cells were sorted as the memory CD4+ T cells. The TCR was taken from an adult in good health and CMV-seronegative. The rearrangement joins TRBV14 to TRBJ2-5, with 10 bases matching TRBD1. The sequencing input was memory CD4+ T cells from blood. CDR3 amino acids: CASSRYRDRGSETQYF. The CDR3, as DNA: TGTGCCAGCAGCCGATACCGGGACAGGGGTTCAGAGACCCAGTACTTC. The whole variable domain, remainder taken from reference TRBV14 and TRBJ2-5, is EAGVTQFPSHSVIEKGQTVTLRCDPISGHDNLYWYRRVMGKEIKFLLHFVKESKQDESGMPNNRFLAERTGGTYSTLKVQPAELEDSGVYFCASSRYRDRGSETQYFGPGTRLLVL.